This is a list of T cell receptor beta chains from one sample in a study of shared clonotypes between healthy human individuals. Profiling relied on immunoSEQ multiplex PCR, and the TCRdb table lists in-frame clones only, not all of them. Here the sample spans approximately 2.5 million clones, 80% to 95% being singletons. Sequencing used naive CD4+ T cells from PBMCs. Receptor source: a man younger than 35 in good health. Some clones in this sample may be carry-over from other donors' samples. The CDR3 runs from the conserved cysteine through the conserved F or W. D genes are given only for firm matches. Expanded clones are given a class, and other clones once, few, many or no size at all.

clone_size	d_call	v_call	j_call	cdr3_nt	cdr3_aa
.	.	TRBV5-1	TRBJ1-4	TGCGCCAGCAGAGTCACGTCTGCAACTAATGAAAAACTGTTTTTT	CASRVTSATNEKLFF
.	.	TRBV5-5	TRBJ2-4	TGTGCCAGCAGCTTGGCCGGACCAGCCAAAAACATTCAGTACTTC	CASSLAGPAKNIQYF
.	TRBD1	TRBV4-2	TRBJ2-7	TGTGCCAGCAGCCAAGGGGACAGGTCAGCCTACGAGCAGTACTTC	CASSQGDRSAYEQYF
.	TRBD1	TRBV28	TRBJ1-1	TGTGCCAGCGTCACAGGGGGTTTGGTCACTGAAGCTTTCTTT	CASVTGGLVTEAFF
.	.	TRBV5-1	TRBJ1-1	TGTGCCAGCAGCTCCCTCGGGAGAGGGCCTGAAGCTTTCTTT	CASSSLGRGPEAFF
.	TRBD1	TRBV7-9	TRBJ2-5	TGTGCCAGCAATTACGACAGGGCTTTTTCATTCGGGCAAGAGACCCAGTACTTC	CASNYDRAFSFGQETQYF
few	.	TRBV5-5	TRBJ2-7	TGTGCCAGCAGCTTAGCTAGACAGTTCTACGAGCAGTACTTC	CASSLARQFYEQYF
.	.	TRBV9	TRBJ2-1	TGTGCCAGCAGCCCTCCTGGACGGTCCGTTGCGTACAATGAGCAGTTCTTC	CASSPPGRSVAYNEQFF
.	TRBD1	TRBV28	TRBJ1-1	TGTGCCAGTAAAGACAGGGGGCGAGGTGAAGCTTTCTTT	CASKDRGRGEAFF
.	TRBD1	TRBV6-5	TRBJ1-1	TGTGCCAGCAGTTCCACAGGGGGCAGGACTGAAGCTTTCTTT	CASSSTGGRTEAFF